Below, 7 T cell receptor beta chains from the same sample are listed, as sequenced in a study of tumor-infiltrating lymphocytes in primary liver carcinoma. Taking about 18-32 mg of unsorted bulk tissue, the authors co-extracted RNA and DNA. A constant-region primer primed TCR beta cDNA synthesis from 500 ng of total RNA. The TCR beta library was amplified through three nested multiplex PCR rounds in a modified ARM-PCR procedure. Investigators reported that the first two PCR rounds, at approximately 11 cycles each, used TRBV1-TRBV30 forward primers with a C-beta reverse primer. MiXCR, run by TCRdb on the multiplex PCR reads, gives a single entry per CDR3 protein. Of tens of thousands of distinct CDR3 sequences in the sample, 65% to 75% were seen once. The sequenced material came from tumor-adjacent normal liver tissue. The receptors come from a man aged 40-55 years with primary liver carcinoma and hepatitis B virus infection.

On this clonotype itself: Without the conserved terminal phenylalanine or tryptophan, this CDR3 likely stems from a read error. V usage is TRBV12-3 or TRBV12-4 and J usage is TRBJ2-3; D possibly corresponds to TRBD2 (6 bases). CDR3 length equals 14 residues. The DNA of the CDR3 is TGTGCCAGCAGGCCTACAGGTTCGGGGGATATGCAGTATCTT. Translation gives CASRPTGSGDMQYL.

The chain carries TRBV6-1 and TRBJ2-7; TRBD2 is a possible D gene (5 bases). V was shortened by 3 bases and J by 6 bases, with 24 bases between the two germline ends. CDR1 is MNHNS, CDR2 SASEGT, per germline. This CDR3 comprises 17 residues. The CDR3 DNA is TGTGCCAGCAGTGACTGGGTAAGCCCCCACTGCGAGGGCGAGCAGTACTTC. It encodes CASSDWVSPHCEGEQYF.

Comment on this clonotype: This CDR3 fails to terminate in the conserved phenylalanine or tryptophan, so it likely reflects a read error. CDR3 in amino acids: CASSFQRERPWQFL. In nucleotides, the CDR3 is TGTGCCAGTAGTTTCCAGCGGGAGCGCCCCTGGCAGTTCTTA. The V and J genes are TRBV6-2 or TRBV6-3 and TRBJ2-1, with 8 bases lining up with TRBD2. CDR1 and CDR2 from the germline V gene are MNHEY and SVGEGT. The CDR3 length is 14 residues.

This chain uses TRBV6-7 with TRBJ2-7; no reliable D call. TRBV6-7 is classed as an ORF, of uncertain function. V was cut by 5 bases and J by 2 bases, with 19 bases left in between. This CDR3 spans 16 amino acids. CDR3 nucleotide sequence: TGTGCCAGCAGTAAGGACCCGCGGAGCCGGGCCTACGAGCAGTACTTC. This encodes CASSKDPRSRAYEQYF.

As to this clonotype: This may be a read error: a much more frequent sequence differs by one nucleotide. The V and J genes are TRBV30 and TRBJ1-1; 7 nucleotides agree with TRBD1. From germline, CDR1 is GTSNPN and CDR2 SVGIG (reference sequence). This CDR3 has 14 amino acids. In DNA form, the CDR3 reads TGTGCCTGGAGCGCAACGACAGGGAATGGTGAAGCTTCCTTT. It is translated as CAWSATTGNGEASF.

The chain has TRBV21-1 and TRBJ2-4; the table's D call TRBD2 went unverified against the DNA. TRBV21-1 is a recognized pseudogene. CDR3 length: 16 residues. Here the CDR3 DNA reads TGTGCCAGCAACAAGAACCTCCTCTTAGCCAAAAACATTCAGTACTTC. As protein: CASNKNLLLAKNIQYF.

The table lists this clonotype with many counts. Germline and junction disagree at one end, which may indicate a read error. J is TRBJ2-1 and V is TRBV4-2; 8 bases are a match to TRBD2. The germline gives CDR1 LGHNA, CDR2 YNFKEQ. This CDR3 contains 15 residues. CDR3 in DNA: TGTGCCAGCAGCCTCCTAGCGGGTAGCCACAAAGAGCAGTTCTTC. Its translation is CASSLLAGSHKEQFF.